This TCR beta chain is drawn from a study of blood T cell repertoires in COVID-19. Study-level background: COVID-19 samples, acute and convalescent, were from the United States, Italy and Spain. From T cells, B-cell-depleted T cells, or PBMCs came the material, which was cDNA or gDNA.

Original analysis: Reference gene primer amplification in the assay estimated nucleated cell counts. The protocol was immunoSEQ multiplex PCR, while the TCRdb copy is restricted to in-frame clones and leaves out a portion. Clone size and V and J calls were adopted from that table, with D and trimming inferred from the DNA. The table records 200,000 to 250,000 clones, around 84% of them present only once. Germline values: CDR1 MNHEY, CDR2 SMNVEV (reference sequence). This CDR3 has 15 amino acids. The ends lost 2 bases at V and 5 bases at J; junction bases unmatched: 6. This sequence was found in a woman at least 80 years old with active or convalescent COVID-19. The chain recombines TRBV27 with TRBJ2-5; TRBD1 matches 9 bases. The material sequenced was peripheral blood. CDR3 residues: CASSLGPGQGETQYF. The DNA of the CDR3 is TGTGCCAGCAGTTTAGGTCCCGGACAGGGGGAGACCCAGTACTTC.